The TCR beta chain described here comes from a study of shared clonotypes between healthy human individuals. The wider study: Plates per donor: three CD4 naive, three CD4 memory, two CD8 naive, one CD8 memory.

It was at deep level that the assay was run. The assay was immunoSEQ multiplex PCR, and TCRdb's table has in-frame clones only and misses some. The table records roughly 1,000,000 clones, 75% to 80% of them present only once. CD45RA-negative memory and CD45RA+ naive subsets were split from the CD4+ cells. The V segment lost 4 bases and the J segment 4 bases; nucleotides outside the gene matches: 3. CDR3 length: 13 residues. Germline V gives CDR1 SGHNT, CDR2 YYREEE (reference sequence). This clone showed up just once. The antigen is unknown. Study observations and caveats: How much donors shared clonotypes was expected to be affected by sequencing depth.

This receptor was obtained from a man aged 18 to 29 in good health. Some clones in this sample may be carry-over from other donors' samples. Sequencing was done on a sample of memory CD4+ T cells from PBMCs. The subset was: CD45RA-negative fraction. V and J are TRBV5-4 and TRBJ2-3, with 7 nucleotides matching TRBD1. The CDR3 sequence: CASSQTGSDTQYF. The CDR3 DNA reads TGTGCCAGCAGCCAGACAGGGTCAGATACGCAGTATTTT.